Presented here are 2 T cell receptor beta chains from one specimen sequenced in a study of blood T cell repertoires in COVID-19. Produced via immunoSEQ multiplex PCR; TCRdb's table is partial and in-frame only. The data contain about 88,000 clones, around 85% of them singletons. Sequenced material: peripheral blood. Source of these receptors: a woman in her 70s with acute or convalescent COVID-19.

The chain joins TRBV15 to TRBJ2-3; 9 bases match TRBD2. Per the germline V gene, CDR1 is LNHNV and CDR2 is YYDKDF (reference sequence). The CDR3 loop spans 18 amino acids. J lost 0 bases, V lost 0 bases, and 7 bases had no gene match. The CDR3 is CATSRDLVAGVSTDTQYF. The CDR3 nucleotides read TGTGCCACCAGCAGAGATCTTGTAGCGGGAGTCAGCACAGATACGCAGTATTTT.

This chain connects TRBV1 to TRBJ1-5; TRBD1, as called in the table, went unchecked against the DNA. TRBV1 is listed as a pseudogene. The CDR3 is 14 residues long. The CDR3 reads CTSSLQGDHQPQHF. CDR3 DNA: TGCACCAGCAGCCTACAGGGGGATCATCAGCCCCAGCATTTT.